Listed below are T cell receptor beta chains from one sample, sequenced in a study of vaccination and CD4 T cells after COVID-19. Antigens of these TCRs are unknown. Via MiXCR, TCRdb re-called the PCR reads, giving one row per CDR3 protein. The table includes under 15,000 distinct CDR3 sequences, approximately 60% detected once. Material: CD4+ T cells from blood, cultured in vitro. These receptors all come from a human donor who had recovered from COVID-19. Both conserved end residues are part of each CDR3. D genes are given only for firm matches. Clone size is given for some rows only: seen once, a few or many times, or a class if the clone is expanded.

D,size,J,V,DNA,CDR3
TRBD1,few,TRBJ1-1,TRBV2,TGTGCCAGCAGTGAAGCGCGGGCAGGGGGGGGGACTGAAGCTTTCTTT,CASSEARAGGGTEAFF
.,few,TRBJ1-5,TRBV7-2,TGTGCCAGCAGCCCCGCCACGCCAGGACAGCCCCAGCATTTT,CASSPATPGQPQHF
.,.,TRBJ2-2,TRBV19,TGTGCCAGTAGTATCGCCAGGGCGTCCACCGGGGAGCTGTTTTTT,CASSIARASTGELFF
TRBD1,.,TRBJ2-7,TRBV2,TGTGCCAGCAGTGGACAGGGCAACGAGCAGTACTTC,CASSGQGNEQYF
TRBD1,.,TRBJ1-1,TRBV19,TGTGCCAGTAGCCGGACAGGCGCCACTGAAGCTTTCTTT,CASSRTGATEAFF
.,.,TRBJ2-3,TRBV30,TGTGCCTGGAGTTCTGGGGGAAGCACAGATACGCAGTATTTT,CAWSSGGSTDTQYF
.,few,TRBJ1-1,TRBV5-5,TGTGCCAGCAGCCCCACCCATCGGAACACTGAAGCTTTCTTT,CASSPTHRNTEAFF
.,few,TRBJ2-7,TRBV6-1,TGTGCCAGCAGAGCCGGTTATAGCTCCTACGAGCAGTACTTC,CASRAGYSSYEQYF
.,.,TRBJ2-3,TRBV20-1,TGCAGTGCTAGATGGGCCAGTCCGGTCACGCAGTATTTT,CSARWASPVTQYF
TRBD2,.,TRBJ2-5,TRBV7-2,TGTGCCAGCAGCTCCGGAAGCGGGAGCGGGGAAGAGACCCAGTACTTC,CASSSGSGSGEETQYF
.,few,TRBJ1-2,TRBV20-1,TGCAGTGCTAGAGTTCCCTCAGGGTATACTAACTATGGCTACACCTTC,CSARVPSGYTNYGYTF
.,.,TRBJ2-3,TRBV7-7,TGTGCTAGCAGCTTATCGGGGTCAGGGGCAGATACGCAGTATTTT,CASSLSGSGADTQYF
.,.,TRBJ1-6,TRBV6-2/TRBV6-3,TGTGCCAGCAGCCCCCGGGGGACCCTCCACTTT,CASSPRGTLHF
.,.,TRBJ1-2,TRBV5-4,TGTGCCAGCAGCCTACGGGGAACTCGACCCTCTGGCTACACCTTC,CASSLRGTRPSGYTF
TRBD1,.,TRBJ1-5,TRBV5-6,TGTGCCAGCAGCCGGGACAGGGGGAGCAATCAGCCCCAGCATTTT,CASSRDRGSNQPQHF
TRBD1,.,TRBJ2-7,TRBV20-1,TGCAGTGCGGAAACCGGGACAGTGTATGAAGAGCAGTACTTC,CSAETGTVYEEQYF
TRBD1,.,TRBJ1-5,TRBV12-3/TRBV12-4,TGTGCCAGCAGTTCAACAGGGGGAAGGAGTCAGCCCCAGCATTTT,CASSSTGGRSQPQHF
TRBD1,.,TRBJ1-2,TRBV18,TGTGCCAGCTCACCGGACAGGGTGCAATATGGCTACACCTTC,CASSPDRVQYGYTF
.,.,TRBJ2-2,TRBV5-1,TGCGCCAGCAGCCCGCGGGACGCGAACACCGGGGAGCTGTTTTTT,CASSPRDANTGELFF
TRBD2,few,TRBJ2-1,TRBV30,TGTGCCTGGAGTGTAAAACTAGCGGGAGACTCCTACAATGAGCAGTTCTTC,CAWSVKLAGDSYNEQFF
TRBD2,.,TRBJ2-1,TRBV6-1,TGTGCCAGCTCCTCGGGGACTAGCGCCCGCAATGAGCAGTTCTTC,CASSSGTSARNEQFF
.,.,TRBJ2-7,TRBV9,TGTGCCAGCAGCGTAGAGTTACGGGACGAGCAGTACTTC,CASSVELRDEQYF
.,few,TRBJ1-5,TRBV12-3/TRBV12-4,TGTGCCAGCAGTTTAACGGGAGGGCAGCCCCAGCATTTT,CASSLTGGQPQHF
.,few,TRBJ2-3,TRBV19,TGTGCCAGTAGGCCCGACCTGAGCACAGATACGCAGTATTTT,CASRPDLSTDTQYF
.,.,TRBJ1-5,TRBV12-3/TRBV12-4,TGTGCCAGCAGTTTCGCGGGGAGGGAGCCCCAGCATTTT,CASSFAGREPQHF
.,.,TRBJ1-1,TRBV7-9,TGTGCCAGCAGCTTAGGAGGGTCCAACACTGAAGCTTTCTTT,CASSLGGSNTEAFF
TRBD2,.,TRBJ2-2,TRBV24-1,TGTGCCACCAAAGGACTAGCGGGAGCTGGGGAGCTGTTTTTT,CATKGLAGAGELFF
.,.,TRBJ2-4,TRBV30,TGTGCCTGGAGTGACACGAGGGGGGGCCCCAAAAACATTCAGTACTTC,CAWSDTRGGPKNIQYF
.,.,TRBJ1-2,TRBV5-4,TGTGCCAGCAGCTTGGTAGGCTCCGGGGCTAACTATGGCTACACCTTC,CASSLVGSGANYGYTF
.,few,TRBJ2-1,TRBV7-9,TGTGCCAGCAGCTTAGGAGTTCTCAATGAGCAGTTCTTC,CASSLGVLNEQFF
.,.,TRBJ2-5,TRBV7-9,TGTGCCAGCAGCTCCCAAATCGCCCCTGGAGAGACCCAGTACTTC,CASSSQIAPGETQYF
TRBD1,.,TRBJ1-2,TRBV7-2,TGTGCCAGCAGCTTACTGGGACAGGGTATGTCCTACACCTTC,CASSLLGQGMSYTF
.,.,TRBJ1-2,TRBV6-2/TRBV6-3,TGTGCCAGCACCCCACGACCGAACTATGGCTACACCTTC,CASTPRPNYGYTF
.,.,TRBJ2-2,TRBV12-3/TRBV12-4,TGTGCCAGCAGTTTAGTGCGGGGGCTGAGCACCGGGGAGCTGTTTTTT,CASSLVRGLSTGELFF
.,.,TRBJ2-1,TRBV7-3,TGTGCCAGCAGCTCACGTGGCGGGACCTACAATGAGCAGTTCTTC,CASSSRGGTYNEQFF
TRBD1,.,TRBJ2-5,TRBV6-1,TGTGCCAGCAGGTGGACAGGGGTGGGGACCCAGTACTTC,CASRWTGVGTQYF
.,once,TRBJ1-3,TRBV2,TGTGCCAGCAGTAACTCCAGACCAGCAAATGCTTTT,CASSNSRPANAF
.,.,TRBJ2-3,TRBV12-3/TRBV12-4,TGTGCCAGCAGTACCTTCACAGATACGCAGTATTTT,CASSTFTDTQYF